This T cell receptor (beta chain) is drawn from a study of CD8+ T cells in alopecia areata. This CDR3 has 15 residues. Per germline, CDR1 SNHLY and CDR2 FYNNEI. V gave up 7 bases and J gave up 6 bases, with 21 bases separating them. Extracted RNA was reverse transcribed, and the resulting cDNA served as sequencing template. Measured with immunoSEQ multiplex PCR; TCRdb has only the in-frame clones, and not every one. The table has 110,000 to 150,000 clones, around three fifths seen once. The rearrangement links TRBV2 to TRBJ2-5, with D possibly TRBD2 on 6 matching bases. Sequenced material: CD4+ T cells sorted from blood, taken at week 0. The sequence derives from a human donor with alopecia areata. The CDR3 DNA is TGTGCCAGCACCGAGCAGGTAGCGGCGGGAAAGACCCAGTACTTC. This encodes CASTEQVAAGKTQYF. Combining the CDR3 with reference TRBV2 and TRBJ2-5 gives the whole variable domain EPEVTQTPSHQVTQMGQEVILRCVPISNHLYFYWYRQILGQKVEFLVSFYNNEISEKSEIFDDQFSVERPDGSNFTLKIRSTKLEDSAMYFCASTEQVAAGKTQYFGPGTRLLVL.